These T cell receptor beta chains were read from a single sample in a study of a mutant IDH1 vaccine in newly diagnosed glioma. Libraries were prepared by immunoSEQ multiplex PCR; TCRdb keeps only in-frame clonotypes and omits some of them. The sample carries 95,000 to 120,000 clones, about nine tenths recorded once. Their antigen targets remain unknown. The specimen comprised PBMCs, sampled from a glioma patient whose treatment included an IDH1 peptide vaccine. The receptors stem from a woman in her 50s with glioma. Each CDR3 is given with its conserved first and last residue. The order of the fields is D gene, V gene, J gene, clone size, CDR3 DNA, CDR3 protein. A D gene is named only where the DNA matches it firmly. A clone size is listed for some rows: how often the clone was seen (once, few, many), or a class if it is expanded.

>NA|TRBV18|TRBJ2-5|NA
TGTGCCAGCTCACCACTGGCTAGCGAAGGACTGGAGACCCAGTACTTC
CASSPLASEGLETQYF
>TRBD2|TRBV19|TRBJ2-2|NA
TGTGCCAGTAGTGGTTTACTAGCGGGGTTAACCCCGAACACCGGGGAGCTGTTTTTT
CASSGLLAGLTPNTGELFF
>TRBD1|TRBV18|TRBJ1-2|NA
TGTGCCAGCTCACCCGACCAACAGGGGACCTATGGCTACACCTTC
CASSPDQQGTYGYTF
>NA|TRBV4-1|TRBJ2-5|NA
TGCGCCAGCAGCCAACCCGGAAAAAGGGGCCAAGAGACCCAGTACTTC
CASSQPGKRGQETQYF
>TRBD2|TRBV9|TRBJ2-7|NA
TGTGCCAGCAGCCTCAGCGGGAGTAATTACGAGCAGTACTTC
CASSLSGSNYEQYF
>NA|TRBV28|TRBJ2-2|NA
TGTGCCAGCAGTCTCGGACATGGCACCGGGGAGCTGTTTTTT
CASSLGHGTGELFF
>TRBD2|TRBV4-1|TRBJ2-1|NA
TGCGCCAGCAGCCAATCACTAGCGGAGGACTACAATGAGCAGTTCTTC
CASSQSLAEDYNEQFF
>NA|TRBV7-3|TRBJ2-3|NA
TGTGCCAGCAGCCCTACCCGGACTTACGATACGCAGTATTTT
CASSPTRTYDTQYF
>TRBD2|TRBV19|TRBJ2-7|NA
TGTGCCAGTAGTATCCTGGGAACTAGCGGGTCGGGCGAGCAGTACTTC
CASSILGTSGSGEQYF
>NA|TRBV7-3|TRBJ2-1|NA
TGTGCCAGCAGCTTATTCGAAGGGGCCGGCTACAATGAGCAGTTCTTC
CASSLFEGAGYNEQFF
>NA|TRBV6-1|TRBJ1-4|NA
TGTGCCAGCAGTGGGTCGGAGGCAACTAATGAAAAACTGTTTTTT
CASSGSEATNEKLFF
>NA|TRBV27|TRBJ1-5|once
TGTGCCAGCAGCCCCGCCGGAGGAGGGCCCAATCAGCCCCAGCATTTT
CASSPAGGGPNQPQHF
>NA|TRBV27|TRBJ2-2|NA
TGTGCCAGCAGTTTCAGGACATCGAACACCGGGGAGCTGTTTTTT
CASSFRTSNTGELFF
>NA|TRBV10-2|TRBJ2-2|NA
TGCGCCAGCAGAGCAGGTTTATCGAACACCGGGGAGCTGTTTTTT
CASRAGLSNTGELFF
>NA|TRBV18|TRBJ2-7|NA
TGTGCCAGCTCAGACCCACAGGGATCTCGGGAGCAGTACTTC
CASSDPQGSREQYF
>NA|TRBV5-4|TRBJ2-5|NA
TGTGCCAGCAGCACCCAAGAGACCCAGTACTTC
CASSTQETQYF
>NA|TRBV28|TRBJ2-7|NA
TGTGCCAGCAGCCTATACGCGACCTACGAGCAGTACTTC
CASSLYATYEQYF
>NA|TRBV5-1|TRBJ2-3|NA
TGCGCCAGCAGCCCTGGGTGGTTGCCAGATACGCAGTATTTT
CASSPGWLPDTQYF
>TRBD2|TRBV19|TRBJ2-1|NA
TGTGCCAGTAGTTACGGGAGGAAGTACAATGAGCAGTTCTTC
CASSYGRKYNEQFF
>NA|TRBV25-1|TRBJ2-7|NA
TGTGCCAGCAGTGAACCGACCCCCGCTGGTGAGCAGTACTTC
CASSEPTPAGEQYF
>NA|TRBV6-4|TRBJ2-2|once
TGTGCCAGCTCGGGACTCCCGGGCGGGGAGCTGTTTTTT
CASSGLPGGELFF
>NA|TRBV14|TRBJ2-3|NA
TGTGCCAGCAGCCAAGCTCTTGGGGTCTACTCCACAGATACGCAGTATTTT
CASSQALGVYSTDTQYF
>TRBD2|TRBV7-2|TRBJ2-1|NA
TGTGCCAGCAGAAAAAGCGCGGGAGGGGGGAATGAGCAGTTCTTC
CASRKSAGGGNEQFF
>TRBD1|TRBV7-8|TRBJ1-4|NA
TGTGCCAGCAGCTTACAGGTCCAGGGGGCGTCTGAAAAACTGTTTTTT
CASSLQVQGASEKLFF
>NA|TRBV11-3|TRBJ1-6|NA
TGTGCCAGCAGCTTCACCGGGGATTCACCCCTCCACTTT
CASSFTGDSPLHF
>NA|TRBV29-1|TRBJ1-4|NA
TGCAGCGTTGATGACCCACGGGGAGGGGATGAAAAACTGTTTTTT
CSVDDPRGGDEKLFF
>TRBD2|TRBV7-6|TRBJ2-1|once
TGTGCCAGCAGCGGGGCCTATGGGGGGAGGGCCTACAATGAGCAGTTCTTC
CASSGAYGGRAYNEQFF
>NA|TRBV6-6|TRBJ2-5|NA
TGTGCCGTCGAGGGGGACCTCCAAGAGACCCAGTACTTC
CAVEGDLQETQYF
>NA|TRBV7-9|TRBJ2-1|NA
TGTGCCAGCAGCTTTACAGGGACCTACAATGAGCAGTTCTTC
CASSFTGTYNEQFF
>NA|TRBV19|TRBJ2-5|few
TGTGCCAGTAGTATAGGGGCCCTCCAGTACTTC
CASSIGALQYF
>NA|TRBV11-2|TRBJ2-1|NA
TGTGCCAGCAGCTTAGTTTCTAGGCGGAATGAGCAGTTCTTC
CASSLVSRRNEQFF
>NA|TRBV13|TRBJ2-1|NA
TGTGCCAGCAGCTTAGTCACGGACTCCTACAATGAGCAGTTCTTC
CASSLVTDSYNEQFF
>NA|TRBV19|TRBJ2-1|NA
TGTGCCAGTAGAGTGCGCGGTTCTTACAATGAGCAGTTCTTC
CASRVRGSYNEQFF
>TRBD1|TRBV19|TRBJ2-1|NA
TGTGCCAGTAGTATAGGAGGGGGACAGGGGGCTAATGAGCAGTTCTTC
CASSIGGGQGANEQFF
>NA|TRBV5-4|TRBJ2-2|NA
TGTGCCAGCAGCTTGGAGTTTTGGGGGCCCGGGGAGCTGTTTTTT
CASSLEFWGPGELFF
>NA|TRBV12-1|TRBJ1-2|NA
TGTGCCAGCAGCTTTCATCAGGGGGCCTATGGCTACACCTTC
CASSFHQGAYGYTF
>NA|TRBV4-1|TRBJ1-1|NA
TGCGCCAGCAGCCACAACACTGAAGCTTTCTTT
CASSHNTEAFF
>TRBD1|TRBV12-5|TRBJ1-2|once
TGTGCTAGTGGTTTGGCCCGACAGGGCTATGGCTACACCTTC
CASGLARQGYGYTF
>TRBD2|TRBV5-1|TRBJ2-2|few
TGCGCCAGCAGCTTTAGCGGGAGTAGGAACACCGGGGAGCTGTTTTTT
CASSFSGSRNTGELFF
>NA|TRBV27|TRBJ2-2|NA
TGTGCCAGCACCTCTACCGGGGAGCTGTTTTTT
CASTSTGELFF
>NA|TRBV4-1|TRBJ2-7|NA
TGCGCCAGCAGCCAAGGGGAGACTACCTACGAGCAGTACTTC
CASSQGETTYEQYF
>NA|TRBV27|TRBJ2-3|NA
TGTGCCAGCAGTCTATCGTGGTCCACACTCACAGATACGCAGTATTTT
CASSLSWSTLTDTQYF
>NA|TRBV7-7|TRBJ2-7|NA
TGTGCTAGCACCTTAATGGCCCAGGGGGGTGGCTACGAGCAGTACTTC
CASTLMAQGGGYEQYF
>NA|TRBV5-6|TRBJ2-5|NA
TGTGCCAGCAGCTTGGGAGGGCGTGGAGGCCAGTACTTC
CASSLGGRGGQYF
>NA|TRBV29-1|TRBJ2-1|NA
TGCAGCGCCGCAACAGGGTTCTCCTACAATGAGCAGTTCTTC
CSAATGFSYNEQFF
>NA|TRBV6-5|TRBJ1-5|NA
TGTGCCAGCAGTTCCCTAGGGGGGCGCGATCAGCCCCAGCATTTT
CASSSLGGRDQPQHF
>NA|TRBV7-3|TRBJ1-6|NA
TGTGCCAGCAGCCCCCAGGGAGATAATTCACCCCTCCACTTT
CASSPQGDNSPLHF